This entry describes one T cell receptor beta chain. This clone was detected only once. Its antigen target is currently unknown. No per-base quality is available; no much larger clone lies one base away. The cohort comprised 670 or so healthy bone marrow donors. At the time of sampling, every cohort member was nominally healthy, though immune exposures that went unrecorded were likely present. The donor tested CMV seropositive and was one of the 289 seropositive cohort members. A peripheral blood sample was provided by each donor, and peripheral blood mononuclear cells were used for TCR beta sequencing. Genomic DNA was extracted from the blood cell samples with the Qiagen DNeasy Blood Extraction Kit. The data are from a study of cytomegalovirus exposure and HLA in healthy donors (dated by TCRdb to 2016 to 2017). For the wider study: An earlier analysis of some 500 of the donors reported about 250 Gb of sequence data and 100 million to 140 million unique TCR beta sequences from about 200 million T cells. The aim of the study was to test whether cataloging public T cell receptors could identify signatures of past pathogen exposure. Both class I and class II loci were covered by HLA typing, at four-digit resolution. A later analysis re-examined previously published TCR beta repertoires from more than 650 donors and added high-resolution HLA genotyping to investigate patterns of TCR occurrence. Roughly five DR-DQ haplotypes were handled as single units for association and clustering, since linkage in the cohort was strong. Rather than drawing on any new phenotypic data, the later analysis identified candidate immune exposures from TCR beta sequences and the way those sequences occurred across donors. About 330 gigabases of sequencing data and about 92 million unique TCR sequences made up an early release that covered roughly 670 HLA-typed donors. Of the approximately 400 genotyped donors, approximately 82% fell in the genetic ancestry cluster associated with self-reported Caucasian donors. The study used immunosequencing to profile the T cell repertoires of 670 or so subjects and linked those repertoires to cytomegalovirus serostatus. A later genetic analysis used genome-wide SNP genotypes for about 65% of the roughly 670 donors, treating that subset as a discovery cohort. To predict cytomegalovirus infection status, the study combined high-throughput TCR immunosequencing, statistical association of individual TCRs with disease status, and machine learning. Every discovery cohort repertoire had been produced on one sequencing platform. Among some 400 genotyped donors of the cohort, an average of roughly 230,000 unique TCR beta nucleotide sequences was sequenced per donor, of which about 18% were non-productive. Typing coverage varied by locus: about 620-630 donors for A, B, C, DRB1 and DQB1; under 550 for DQA1; 600 to 610 for DPA1; under 490 for DPB1. An earlier analysis of some 500 of the donors used high-throughput TCR beta sequencing to judge whether each TCR beta V gene segment behaved as functional or pseudogenic. Along with the approximately 650-subject first cohort, a separate validation cohort of approximately 110 different subjects was used. Alongside the repertoire data, information on donor age, sex, ethnicity and CMV serostatus was compiled. The paper's findings and limits, for the study overall: The 87-base-pair reads could not distinguish some IMGT-functional V segments, including TRBV6-2 and TRBV6-3, so those segments were excluded. Presence/absence analyses assumed roughly uniform sequencing depth across donors, an assumption that may not hold. Most TCR sequences were observed very rarely across donors, whereas some public TCRs were present in many individuals. It was suggested by the authors that the approach could potentially be generalized to other disease states and immunological phenotypes. Because HLA typing was missing for some donors at each locus, association tests included only the typed subset. The classifier was reported to diagnose cytomegalovirus status with high specificity and sensitivity in both the original cohort and the validation cohort. In vitro tests confirmed that three of the cytomegalovirus-associated TCR beta chains recognize cytomegalovirus antigens. This cohort had only TCR beta chains sequenced, and the lack of alpha or paired-chain data limited which features could be detected. A cluster of highly shared sequence variants was judged likely to be a technical artifact of the sequencing pipeline. A later analysis found that HLA-associated TCR beta chains were more clonally expanded and had lower generation probabilities than equally common non-associated chains. A later analysis associated approximately 17,000 TCR beta sequences with specific HLA alleles at a false discovery rate of 0.05. For the cohort, immune exposure information was limited to CMV serostatus. A later genetic analysis reported fewer N-insertions in productive TCRs among donors in an Asian-associated ancestry cluster than the roughly 620-donor mean. The study gave a list of around 170 TCR beta chains associated with cytomegalovirus. In an earlier analysis of some 540 of the donors, most TCR beta V segments appeared in productive rearrangements about 87% or about 30% of the time, broadly matching IMGT annotations. The earlier analysis of fewer than 750 of the donors excluded 15 to 20 rarely observed V segments, including chromosome 9 orphons, because counts were too low. According to a later analysis, most CMV-associated TCR beta chains appeared to be HLA-restricted, and the HLA associations seemed to be driven largely by CMV exposure. In a later analysis, TCR association rates were found to vary across HLA loci, with the most associated TCRs seen for DRB1 alleles and the fewest for HLA-C alleles. Linkage disequilibrium might explain the correlated functional status among segregating V segments, but an unknown experimental factor could not be excluded. In a later analysis, several top co-occurrence clusters were reported to appear linked to parvovirus B19, influenza, CMV and Epstein-Barr virus. In a later genetic analysis, a missense DCLRE1C variant was associated with V-gene and J-gene trimming of TCR beta chains, and the association was replicated in an independent cohort. A further reported finding was that TCR beta sequences accurately predicted the HLA-A and HLA-B alleles for most subjects in the first cohort. When HLA alleles, especially DR and DQ, strongly co-occurred, TCR associations were difficult to assign to individual alleles.

A distance of 9 bases separates the germline ends of V and J, which lose 4 bases and 6 bases respectively. CDR1 MNHEY and CDR2 SMNVEV are derived from the germline V gene (reference sequence). The CDR3 goes from the cysteine to the phenylalanine over 12 residues. Kept here is only the CDR3 DNA, which spans 36 bases and is read in frame from base 1. Receptors were amplified or captured by the immunoSEQ multiplex PCR assay. A mixture of 60 forward primers for TCR Vbeta segments and 13 reverse primers for TCR Jbeta segments was used in the multiplex PCR. The CDR3 region of rearranged TCR beta genes was amplified from genomic DNA by a multiplex PCR assay. The amplified TCR beta libraries were sequenced on the Illumina HiSeq System as 87-base-pair reads. In the paper's pipeline: A later analysis tallied roughly 80 million unique TCR beta chains across the 666 repertoires, and about 12 million of those chains were shared by two or more donors. Raw reads were error-corrected and collapsed into unique sequences with a nearest-neighbor algorithm that merged closely related sequences to remove PCR and sequencing errors. Alignment of CDR3 sequences to IMGT reference sequences was used to assign V, D and J gene segments. For a sequence to be retained, a match of at least six nucleotides to both a V gene segment and a J gene segment was required. A rearrangement counted as productive if the CDR3 had no stop codons and remained in frame with V and J, and every other rearrangement counted as non-productive. CDR3 was defined by IMGT convention, running from the second conserved V-encoded cysteine to the conserved J-encoded phenylalanine. The earlier analysis of about 640 of the donors excluded any sequence lacking an unambiguous match to a single V gene segment. An earlier analysis of 500 to 700 of the donors classified V segments as functional when productive rearrangements were above 56.7% and as segregating when the standard deviation between donors was above 5%. A statistical classification framework was built for diagnosing cytomegalovirus status from the catalog of TCR beta chain sequences. In a later analysis, V and J genes were assigned by comparing TCR nucleotide sequences against IMGT/GENE-DB human TR gene sequences. In a later analysis, CDR3 sequences and most-parsimonious VDJ recombination scenarios were assigned using the TCRdist pipeline. A later analysis defined each TCR beta chain by its CDR3 amino acid sequence plus V-gene family, and excluded reads lacking a unique V-gene family. To address suspected cross-contamination and a sequencing artifact, a later analysis removed a few hundred highly shared, low-generation-probability nucleotide sequences. For each public chain, a later analysis derived a clonal expansion index from normalized ranks of inferred template counts within each repertoire. In a later analysis, generation probabilities were computed with a VDJ recombination model fitted to out-of-frame rearrangements, and the resulting probabilities were checked against IGoR. A later analysis scored TCR-TCR, TCR-HLA and TCR-CMV co-occurrence with hypergeometric tests, applying a repertoire-size bias correction to TCR pairs. In a later analysis, false discovery rates were estimated by permuting HLA or CMV assignments 20 times. In a later analysis, co-occurring TCRs were grouped using DBSCAN, and TCRdist sequence similarity was added for clustering within HLA-allele-positive subsets. Co-occurrence clustering excluded repertoires with fewer than 30,000 or more than 120,000 public chains, plus five with anomalous nucleotide sharing. TCRdb took this table from immuneACCESS and kept in-frame rearrangements with V and J called. Such tables lack part of the clones; where checked against another copy, unresolved V genes explain under half of the gap, and the rest is unexplained. The V and J calls and the clone size are those of that table, but D and trimming were determined from the DNA. The sample yields under 200,000 clones; 65% to 70% were counted once. Jointly, the top ten make up around 4.5% of the sample.

The chain was built from TRBV27 and TRBJ1-1, with the D segment identity uncertain. Sample: PBMCs. The receptor was isolated from a young woman in good health and CMV-seropositive. Here the CDR3 is given as CASSSRYSEAFF. The sequenced DNA is TGTGCCAGCAGTTCCCGGTACTCTGAAGCTTTCTTT.